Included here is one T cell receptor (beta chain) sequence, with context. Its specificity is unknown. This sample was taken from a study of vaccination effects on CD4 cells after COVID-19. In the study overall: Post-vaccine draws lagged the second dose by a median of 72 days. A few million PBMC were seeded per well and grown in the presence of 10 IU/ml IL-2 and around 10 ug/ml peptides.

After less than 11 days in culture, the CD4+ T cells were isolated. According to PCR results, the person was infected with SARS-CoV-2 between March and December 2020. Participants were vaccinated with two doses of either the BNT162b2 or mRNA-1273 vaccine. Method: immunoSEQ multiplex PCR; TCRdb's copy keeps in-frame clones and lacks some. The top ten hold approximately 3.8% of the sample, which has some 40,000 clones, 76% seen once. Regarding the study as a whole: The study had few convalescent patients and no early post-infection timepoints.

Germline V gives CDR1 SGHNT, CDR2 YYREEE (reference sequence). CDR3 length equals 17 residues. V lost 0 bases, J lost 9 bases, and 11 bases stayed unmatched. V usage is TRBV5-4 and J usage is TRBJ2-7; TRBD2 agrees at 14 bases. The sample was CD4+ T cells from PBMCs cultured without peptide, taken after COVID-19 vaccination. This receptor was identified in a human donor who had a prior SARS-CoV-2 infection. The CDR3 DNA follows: TGTGCCAGCAGCTTGGGCCCCTCGACTAGCGGGAGGGCCGTGCAGTACTTC. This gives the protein CASSLGPSTSGRAVQYF.